Following are 17 T cell receptor beta chains from one sample sequenced in a study of vaccination effects on CD4 cells after COVID-19. Sequencing was performed with immunoSEQ multiplex PCR; in TCRdb, only in-frame clones are kept and a portion is missing. The data hold 50,000 to 80,000 clones, with roughly 80% observed a single time. These receptors are not linked to any known antigen. The culture ran for 9 to 11 days, and then CD4+ T cells were isolated. Participants completed two doses of the BNT162b2 or mRNA-1273 vaccine. Sequences were derived from CD4+ T cells from PBMCs cultured without peptide, sampled after COVID-19 vaccination. All receptors come from a human donor who received a COVID-19 vaccine.

The chain uses TRBV5-1 and TRBJ1-1; D is ambiguous. This CDR3 comprises 15 residues. The V end lost 4 bases, the J end lost 0 bases, and 13 bases lay between the germline ends. The germline V gene has CDR1 SGHRS and CDR2 YFSETQ. CDR3 in DNA: TGCGCCAGCAGCCCGGGCGCCCTTATGAACACTGAAGCTTTCTTT. Translated, it gives CASSPGALMNTEAFF.

V is TRBV5-6 and J is TRBJ1-5; D gene ambiguous. Germline V CDR1 and CDR2: SGHDT, YYEEEE. Trimming shortened V by 0 bases and J by 6 bases, and 13 bases separated the two germline ends. This CDR3 contains 15 residues. DNA for the CDR3: TGTGCCAGCAGCTTGGGAGGGTTGGAGGCTCAGCCCCAGCATTTT. The encoded protein is CASSLGGLEAQPQHF.

The DNA of the CDR3 is TGTGCCAGCAGTTACTCTTTTTCGGGGGGCAGGGAGACCCAGTACTTC. Translated: CASSYSFSGGRETQYF. This chain links TRBV6-5 with TRBJ2-5; D might be TRBD2 (7 bases). Trimming removed 0 bases from V and 5 bases from J, with 16 bases in between. Germline CDR1 is MNHEY and CDR2 is SVGAGI. There are 16 residues in the CDR3.

The CDR3: CASSDRDGQETQYF. The CDR3, as DNA: TGCGCCAGCAGCGACCGGGACGGACAAGAGACCCAGTACTTC. The chain combines TRBV5-1 with TRBJ2-5; D possibly uses TRBD1 or TRBD2 (5 bases each). Trimming cost V 4 bases and J 2 bases, with 12 bases left between them. This CDR3 comprises 14 residues. Germline CDR1 is SGHRS and CDR2 is YFSETQ.

This clone came up a few times. The rearrangement links TRBV30 to TRBJ2-1, with 9 bases lining up with TRBD2. J gave up 6 bases and V 1 base, and 10 bases lay outside the gene matches. Germline values: CDR1 GTSNPN, CDR2 SVGIG (reference sequence). The CDR3 totals 16 residues. CDR3 in amino acids: CAWSAFSGGILNEQFF. For the CDR3, the DNA is TGTGCCTGGAGTGCCTTCAGCGGGGGGATTCTCAATGAGCAGTTCTTC.

Only one count was recorded for this clone. This chain joins TRBV30 and TRBJ2-3; 7 nucleotides match TRBD2. The CDR3 spans 13 residues. Trimming removed 0 bases from V and 9 bases from J; junction bases left unmatched: 6. Per germline, CDR1 GTSNPN and CDR2 SVGIG (reference sequence). The CDR3: CAWSVSGEGTQYF. The CDR3 DNA reads as TGTGCCTGGAGTGTATCCGGGGAGGGGACGCAGTATTTT.

The rearrangement uses TRBV19 and TRBJ1-2, with 7 bases matching TRBD1. CDR1 LNHDA and CDR2 SQIVND come from the germline V gene (reference sequence). The CDR3 loop spans 15 amino acids. The junction had 10 bases not matched to a gene; V was cut back by 5 bases and J by 4 bases. CDR3 region: CASSPGTTGRYGYTF. The CDR3 DNA reads TGTGCCAGTAGTCCTGGCACGACAGGGCGCTATGGCTACACCTTC.

This chain joins TRBV29-1 and TRBJ1-3; 7 bases align to TRBD1. Germline loops: CDR1 SQVTM, CDR2 ANQGSEA. This CDR3 region has 13 residues. V lost 6 bases to trimming and J lost 3 bases; unmatched junction nucleotides: 5. The CDR3 DNA sequence: TGCAGCGTCGCGACAGGGTATGGAAACACCATATATTTT. This translates into CSVATGYGNTIYF. Combining the CDR3 with reference TRBV29-1 and TRBJ1-3 gives the whole variable domain SAVISQKPSRDICQRGTSLTIQCQVDSQVTMMFWYRQQPGQSLTLIATANQGSEATYESGFVIDKFPISRPNLTFSTLTVSNMSPEDSSIYLCSVATGYGNTIYFGEGSWLTVV.

In this sample, this clone turned up a few times. V usage is TRBV28 and J usage is TRBJ1-2, with 9 bases identical to TRBD1. CDR1 and CDR2 (germline): MDHEN, SYDVKM. The CDR3 covers 15 residues. V was pared by 6 bases and J by 11 bases, with 16 bases of the junction left unmatched. The CDR3 region has the DNA TGTGCCAGCAGAGAACCGGGACAGGGAAGGTTAAGGTACACCTTC. Its translation is CASREPGQGRLRYTF.

This chain links TRBV19 with TRBJ1-3; 7 nucleotides agree with TRBD1. CDR1 LNHDA and CDR2 SQIVND come from the germline V gene (reference sequence). Germline trimming cut 4 bases from V and 0 bases from J; bases unmatched to any gene: 6. The CDR3 length is 16 residues. The CDR3 protein is CASSTDRKTSGNTIYF. The CDR3 nucleotides read TGTGCCAGTAGTACGGACAGGAAGACCTCTGGAAACACCATATATTTT.

The rearrangement links TRBV7-9 to TRBJ2-1; 8 positions agree with TRBD1. The germline CDR1 and CDR2 sequences are SEHNR and FQNEAQ (reference sequence). The trim removed 10 bases at V and 5 bases at J, leaving 4 bases unmatched. The CDR3 is made up of 12 amino acids. DNA of the CDR3: TGTGCCATGACGGACAGGGACAATGAGCAGTTCTTC. As protein: CAMTDRDNEQFF.

This chain connects TRBV12-3 or TRBV12-4 to TRBJ2-6; no clear D gene. The V gene lost 1 base and the J gene lost 3 bases, with 1 base spanning the gap. There are 13 residues in the CDR3. The CDR3 sequence: CASSLVGANVLTF. In nucleotides, the CDR3 is TGTGCCAGCAGTTTAGTTGGGGCCAACGTCCTGACTTTC.

The chain recombines TRBV19 with TRBJ1-5; weak D call: TRBD1 (6 bases). This CDR3 region has 14 residues. Trimming removed 5 bases at V and 5 bases at J, with 13 bases between. Germline V gene data show CDR1 as LNHDA and CDR2 as SQIVND (reference sequence). DNA for the CDR3: TGTGCCAGTAGTCCCACAGGGAGTCATCAGCCCCAGCATTTT. This codes for CASSPTGSHQPQHF.

CDR3: CASSLPGPYEQYV. The DNA for the CDR3 is TGTGCCAGCAGCTTACCGGGTCCCTACGAGCAGTACGTC. This chain uses TRBV7-2 with TRBJ2-7; the D is unclear. V shed 2 bases and J shed 2 bases, with 7 bases lying between them. The CDR3 consists of 13 residues. Germline CDR1 is SGHTA and CDR2 is FQGNSA.

The chain is built from TRBV11-3 and TRBJ2-2, with TRBD1 matching over 9 bases. Trimming at V came to 5 bases and at J to 5 bases, leaving 6 bases not matched to a gene. There are 15 residues in the CDR3. Per the germline V gene, CDR1 is SGHNT and CDR2 is YENEEA. The CDR3 loop is CASSLGQGNTGELFF. For the CDR3, the DNA is TGTGCCAGCAGCCTTGGACAGGGGAATACCGGGGAGCTGTTTTTT.

This sequence joins TRBV7-2 and TRBJ1-4, with D tentatively TRBD1 (5 bases). The CDR3 is 15 residues long. V lost 0 bases and J lost 7, with 12 bases in between. Germline assignment: CDR1 SGHTA and CDR2 FQGNSA. The CDR3 sequence is CASSLAGVAGEKLFF. DNA of the CDR3: TGTGCCAGCAGCTTAGCAGGGGTAGCGGGTGAAAAACTGTTTTTT. Full variable domain (remainder filled in from reference TRBV7-2 and TRBJ1-4): GAGVSQSPSNKVTEKGKDVELRCDPISGHTALYWYRQSLGQGLEFLIYFQGNSAPDKSGLPSDRFSAERTGGSVSTLTIQRTQQEDSAVYLCASSLAGVAGEKLFFGSGTQLSVL.

The V and J genes are TRBV3-1 (or the pseudogene TRBV3-2) and TRBJ2-7, with unresolved D. The CDR3 spans 15 residues. CDR1 is LGHDT and CDR2 is YNNKEL in the germline V gene (reference sequence). V was clipped by 0 bases and J by 2 bases, with 11 bases between them. The DNA for the CDR3 is TGTGCCAGCAGCCAAGATACGAGGTTCACCTACGAGCAGTACGTC. Encoded protein: CASSQDTRFTYEQYV.